This T cell receptor beta chain was recovered during a study of cytomegalovirus exposure and HLA in healthy donors. The study's findings and limits: In the analysis, some V segments, TRBV6-2 and TRBV6-3 included, were excluded as indistinguishable. In vitro testing confirmed a few CMV-associated chains as specific for CMV antigens.

V dropped 4 bases and J dropped 1; count of bases not matched to a gene: 5. This CDR3 has 16 amino acids. CDR1 LGHNA and CDR2 YNFKEQ come from the germline V gene. As concerns this clone: As yet, its antigen is unknown.

The PCR contained 60 Vbeta and 13 Jbeta primers. TCRdb's table, derived via immunoSEQ multiplex PCR, lists solely in-frame clones and lacks some. Of 200,000 to 250,000 clones listed, approximately 81% are singletons. This chain connects TRBV4-2 to TRBJ2-5; 11 bases line up with TRBD2. The source of this sequence is a human donor in good health. Sequenced sample: PBMCs. For the CDR3, the DNA is TGTGCCAGCAGCCCTCTAGCGGGAGGCCCCCAAGAGACCCAGTACTTC. Its protein is CASSPLAGGPQETQYF.